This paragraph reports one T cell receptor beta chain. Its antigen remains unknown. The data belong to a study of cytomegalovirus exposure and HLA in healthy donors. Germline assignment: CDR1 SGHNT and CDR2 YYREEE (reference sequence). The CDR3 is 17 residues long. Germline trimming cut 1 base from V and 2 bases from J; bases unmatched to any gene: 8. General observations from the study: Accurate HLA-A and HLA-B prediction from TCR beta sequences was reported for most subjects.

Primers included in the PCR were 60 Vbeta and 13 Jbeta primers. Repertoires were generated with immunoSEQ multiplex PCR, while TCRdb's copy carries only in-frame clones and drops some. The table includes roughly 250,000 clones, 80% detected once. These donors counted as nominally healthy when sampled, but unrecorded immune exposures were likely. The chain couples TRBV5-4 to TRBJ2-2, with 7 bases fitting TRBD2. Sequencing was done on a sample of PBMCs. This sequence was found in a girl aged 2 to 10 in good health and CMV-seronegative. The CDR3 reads CASSLIGLVGNTGELFF. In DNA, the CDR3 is TGTGCCAGCAGCTTGATAGGACTAGTGGGTAACACCGGGGAGCTGTTTTTT.